These 7 T cell receptor beta chains were all obtained from the same sample, sequenced in a study of CD8+ T cells in alopecia areata. Once RNA had been extracted, it was reverse transcribed into cDNA to act as the sequencing template. Sequencing used immunoSEQ multiplex PCR; TCRdb keeps in-frame clones, though not all of them. The sample has over 250,000 clones, roughly 60% seen once. Treatment specified: oral pan-JAK inhibitor, 5-10 mg twice daily. The sample was CD4+ T cells sorted from blood, taken at approximately week 52, from a patient treated with tofacitinib. These receptors originate from a human donor with alopecia areata.

This clone was counted only a few times. This chain links TRBV19 with TRBJ2-7; tentative D call: TRBD1 (6 bases). Germline assignment: CDR1 LNHDA and CDR2 SQIVND (reference sequence). V was pared by 9 bases and J by 5 bases, with 14 bases between. The CDR3 runs 12 residues. This CDR3 reads CARPKGVHEQYF. The CDR3, as DNA: TGTGCCAGACCAAAGGGGGTCCACGAGCAGTACTTC.

The count of this clone is one. The same CDR3 arises from other DNA sequences in this sample as well. The chain uses TRBV30 and TRBJ2-7; D perhaps matches TRBD2 (5 bases). There are 14 residues in the CDR3. CDR1 GTSNPN and CDR2 SVGIG come from the germline V gene (reference sequence). Trimming stripped 0 bases from V and 1 base from J, with 10 bases between. CDR3 sequence reads: CAWSVRGRSYEQYF. CDR3 sequence (DNA): TGTGCCTGGAGTGTACGGGGTCGATCCTACGAGCAGTACTTC. Full variable domain (rest looked up from reference TRBV30 and TRBJ2-7): SQTIHQWPATLVQPVGSPLSLECTVEGTSNPNLYWYRQAAGRGLQLLFYSVGIGQISSEVPQNLSASRPQDRQFILSSKKLLLSDSGFYLCAWSVRGRSYEQYFGPGTRLTVT.

Worth noting for this clone: One end of the junction fails to match germline, which may point to a read error. The gene calls are TRBV29-1 and TRBJ2-7, with D possibly TRBD1 on 5 matching bases. This CDR3 has 9 amino acids. CDR1 and CDR2 (germline): SQVTM, ANQGSEA. CDR3 in amino acids: CSVEVARVF. The DNA for the CDR3 is TGCAGCGTTGAAGTAGCCAGGGTCTTC.

The V call is TRBV30, the J call TRBJ1-5; 9 bases are a match to TRBD1. V trimming: 3 bases; J trimming: 5 bases; junction bases outside the gene matches: 5. Germline CDR1 GTSNPN, CDR2 SVGIG (reference sequence). The CDR3 covers 14 residues. The CDR3 loop is CAWSRDREDQPQHF. CDR3 nucleotide sequence: TGTGCCTGGAGCCGGGACAGGGAGGATCAGCCCCAGCATTTT.

The J gene is TRBJ1-3, the V gene TRBV30; D not certain. This CDR3 is 14 amino acids long. Per germline, CDR1 GTSNPN and CDR2 SVGIG (reference sequence). The germline V and J ends were trimmed by 5 bases and 1 base, with 12 bases remaining between them. CDR3 DNA: TGTGCCTGGGCTACCTTGGGGTCTGGAAACACCATATATTTT. Translating it yields CAWATLGSGNTIYF.

The V call is TRBV2, the J call TRBJ2-3; 7 bases agree with TRBD1. V was pared by 7 bases and J by 4 bases, with 11 bases of the junction left unmatched. This CDR3 spans 15 amino acids. Germline V CDR1 and CDR2: SNHLY, FYNNEI. The CDR3 region is CASMRNRGEADTQYF. In DNA form, the CDR3 reads TGTGCCAGCATGAGGAACAGGGGAGAGGCAGATACGCAGTATTTT.

The V and J genes are TRBV30 and TRBJ1-6; D call uncertain. The CDR3 runs 14 residues. The V end was cut by 2 bases, the J end by 10 bases, with 15 bases between. CDR1 is GTSNPN and CDR2 is SVGIG in the germline V gene (reference sequence). CDR3 coding DNA: TGTGCCTGGAGTAGGGCAGGACCAGCATCACCCCTCCACTTT. Protein sequence: CAWSRAGPASPLHF.